This T cell receptor beta chain was observed in a study of T cells in Graves' hyperthyroidism and ophthalmopathy. This clonotype was seen at least ten times. What was amplified from RNA transcripts were TCR beta CDR3 regions. The TCR CDR3 first-round RT-PCR relied on the HTBI primer set. TCRdb reprocessed the multiplex PCR reads via MiXCR and lists one record per CDR3 protein. The profile shows 250,000 to 350,000 distinct CDR3 sequences, approximately 17% of them singletons. Trimming removed 1 base at V and 7 bases at J, with 11 bases between. Germline CDR1 reads SGHTA; CDR2 reads FQGNSA. This CDR3 has 13 residues. Uncontrolled infection, other autoimmune disease, pregnancy or lactation led to exclusion. Fresh peripheral blood, under 13 ml, was the source of the PBMCs.

Input material: blood. The chain combines TRBV7-2 with TRBJ2-7, with D possibly TRBD1 on 5 matching bases. The TCR was taken from an older woman with Graves' ophthalmopathy. The CDR3 is CASSLVRDREQYF. In DNA, the CDR3 is TGTGCCAGCAGCTTAGTCAGGGATCGGGAGCAGTACTTC.